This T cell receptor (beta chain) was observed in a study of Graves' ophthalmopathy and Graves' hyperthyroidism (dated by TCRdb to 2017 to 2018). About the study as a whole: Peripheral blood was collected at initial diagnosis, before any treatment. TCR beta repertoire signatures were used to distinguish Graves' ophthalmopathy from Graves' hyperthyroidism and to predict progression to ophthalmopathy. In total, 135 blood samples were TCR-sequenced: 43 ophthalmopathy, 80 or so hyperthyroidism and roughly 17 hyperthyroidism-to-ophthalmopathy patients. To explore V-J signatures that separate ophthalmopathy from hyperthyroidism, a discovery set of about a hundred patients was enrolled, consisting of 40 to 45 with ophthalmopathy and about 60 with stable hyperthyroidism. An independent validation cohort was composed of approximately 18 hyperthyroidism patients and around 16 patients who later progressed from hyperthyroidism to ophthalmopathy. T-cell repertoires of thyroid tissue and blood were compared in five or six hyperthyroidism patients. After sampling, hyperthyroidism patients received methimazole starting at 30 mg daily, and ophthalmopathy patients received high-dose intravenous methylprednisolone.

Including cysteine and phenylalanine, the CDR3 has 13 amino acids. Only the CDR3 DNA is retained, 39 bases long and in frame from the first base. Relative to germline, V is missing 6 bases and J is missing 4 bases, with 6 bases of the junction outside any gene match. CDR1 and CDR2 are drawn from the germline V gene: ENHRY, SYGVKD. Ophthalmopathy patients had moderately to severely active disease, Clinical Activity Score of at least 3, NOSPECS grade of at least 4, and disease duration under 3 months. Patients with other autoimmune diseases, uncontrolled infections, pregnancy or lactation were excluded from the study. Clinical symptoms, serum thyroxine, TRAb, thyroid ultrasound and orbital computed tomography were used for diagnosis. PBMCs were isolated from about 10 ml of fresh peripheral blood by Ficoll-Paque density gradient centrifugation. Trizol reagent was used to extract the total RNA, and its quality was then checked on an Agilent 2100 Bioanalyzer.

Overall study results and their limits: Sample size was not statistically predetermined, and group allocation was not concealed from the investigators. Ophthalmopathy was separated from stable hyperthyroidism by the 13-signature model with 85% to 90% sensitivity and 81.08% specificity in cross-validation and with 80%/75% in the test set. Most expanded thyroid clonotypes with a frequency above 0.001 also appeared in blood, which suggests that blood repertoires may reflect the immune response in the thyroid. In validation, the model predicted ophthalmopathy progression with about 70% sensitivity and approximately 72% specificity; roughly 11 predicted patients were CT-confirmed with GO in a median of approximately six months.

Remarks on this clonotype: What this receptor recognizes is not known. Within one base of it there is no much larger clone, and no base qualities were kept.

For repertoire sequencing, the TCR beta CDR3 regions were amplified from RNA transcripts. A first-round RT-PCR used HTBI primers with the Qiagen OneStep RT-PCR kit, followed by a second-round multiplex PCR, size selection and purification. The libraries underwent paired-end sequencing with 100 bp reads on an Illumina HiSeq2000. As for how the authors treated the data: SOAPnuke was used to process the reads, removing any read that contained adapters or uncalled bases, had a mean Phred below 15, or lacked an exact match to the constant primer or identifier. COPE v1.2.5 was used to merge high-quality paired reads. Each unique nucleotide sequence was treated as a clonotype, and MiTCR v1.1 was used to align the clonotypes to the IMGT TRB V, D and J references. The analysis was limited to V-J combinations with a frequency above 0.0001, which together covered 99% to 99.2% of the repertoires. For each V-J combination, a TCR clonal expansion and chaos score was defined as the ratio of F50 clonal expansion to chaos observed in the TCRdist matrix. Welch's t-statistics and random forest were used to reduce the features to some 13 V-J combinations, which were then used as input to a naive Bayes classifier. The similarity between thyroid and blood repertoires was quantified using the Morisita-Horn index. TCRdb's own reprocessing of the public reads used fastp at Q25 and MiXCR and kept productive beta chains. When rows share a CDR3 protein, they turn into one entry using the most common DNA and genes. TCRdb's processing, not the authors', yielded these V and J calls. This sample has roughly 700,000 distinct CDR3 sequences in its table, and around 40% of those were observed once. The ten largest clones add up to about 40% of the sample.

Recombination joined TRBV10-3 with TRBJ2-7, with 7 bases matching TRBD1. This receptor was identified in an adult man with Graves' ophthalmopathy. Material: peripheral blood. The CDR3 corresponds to CAIRDGTEYEQYF. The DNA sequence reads TGTGCCATCAGGGACGGGACAGAGTACGAGCAGTACTTC.